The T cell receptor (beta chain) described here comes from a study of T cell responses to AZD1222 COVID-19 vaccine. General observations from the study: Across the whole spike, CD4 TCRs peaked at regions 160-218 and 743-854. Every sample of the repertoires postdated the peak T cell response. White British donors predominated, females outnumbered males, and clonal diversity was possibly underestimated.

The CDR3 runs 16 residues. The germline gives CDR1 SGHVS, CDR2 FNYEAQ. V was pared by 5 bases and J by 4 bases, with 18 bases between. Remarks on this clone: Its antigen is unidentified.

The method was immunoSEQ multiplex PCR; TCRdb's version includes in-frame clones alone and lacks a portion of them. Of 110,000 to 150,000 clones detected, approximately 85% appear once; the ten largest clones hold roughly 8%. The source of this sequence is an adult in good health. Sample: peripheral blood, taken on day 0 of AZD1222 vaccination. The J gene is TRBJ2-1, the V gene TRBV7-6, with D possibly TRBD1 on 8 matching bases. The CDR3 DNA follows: TGTGCCAGCAGCCAGCACGGACAGGGAGGGTACAATGAGCAGTTCTTC. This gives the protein CASSQHGQGGYNEQFF. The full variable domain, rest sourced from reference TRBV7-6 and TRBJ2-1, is GAGVSQSPRYKVTKRGQDVALRCDPISGHVSLYWYRQALGQGPEFLTYFNYEAQQDKSGLPNDRFSAERPEGSISTLTIQRTEQRDSAMYRCASSQHGQGGYNEQFFGPGTRLTVL.